This T cell receptor beta chain stems from a study of blood T cell repertoires in COVID-19. Study in general: Acute and convalescent COVID-19 specimens originated in the United States, Italy and Spain. PBMCs, B-cell-depleted T cells, or T cells provided the cDNA or gDNA that made up the material.

Repertoires were generated with immunoSEQ multiplex PCR, while TCRdb's copy carries only in-frame clones and drops some. The sample carries 150,000 to 200,000 clones, roughly 86% recorded once. CDR3 length: 18 residues. The germline V gene has CDR1 LGHNA and CDR2 YNFKEQ. V lost 0 bases to trimming and J lost 2 bases; unmatched junction nucleotides: 4. The clonotype comes from a man aged 40-50 years who had recovered from COVID-19. The chain employs TRBV4-2 and TRBJ2-2, with 12 bases aligning to TRBD2. Sequences were obtained from peripheral blood. This chain's CDR3 is CASSQELAGGSNTGELFF. CDR3 DNA sequence: TGTGCCAGCAGCCAAGAACTAGCGGGGGGCTCCAACACCGGGGAGCTGTTTTTT.